The next 7 T cell receptor beta chains were all read from a single sample in a study of CD8 T cells in Susac syndrome (dated by TCRdb to between 2018 and 2021). Library preparation was by the immunoSEQ multiplex PCR assay. RNA was extracted using the RNeasy kit, and about 0.5 to 1 ug of the RNA was reverse transcribed with random hexamers. TCRdb reran the public reads through fastp at Q25 and MiXCR, keeping productive beta chains. Entries are consolidated by CDR3 protein sequence, retaining the most common genes and DNA. This sample comprises about 140,000 distinct CDR3 sequences, 95% of them detected only once. The leading ten clones occupy more than 0.11% of the sample. The sequencing sample was made of CD4+ T cells from PBMCs. Every receptor here comes from a human donor with Susac syndrome.

This chain uses TRBV3-1 with TRBJ2-4; possible D gene TRBD1, 5 bases. Trimming removed 0 bases at V and 9 bases at J, with 15 bases between. Per the germline V gene, CDR1 is LGHDT and CDR2 is YNNKEL (reference sequence). This CDR3 has 15 residues. CDR3 protein: CASSQDMGRVGIQYF. DNA of the CDR3: TGTGCCAGCAGCCAAGATATGGGCAGGGTGGGCATTCAGTACTTC.

CDR3 in amino acids: CASSQGQGGGGYTF. In nucleotides, the CDR3 is TGTGCCAGCAGCCAAGGACAGGGAGGAGGGGGCTACACCTTC. V gene TRBV3-1 combines with J gene TRBJ1-2; 7 bases agree with TRBD1. The V and J ends lost 1 base and 8 bases, in that order; junction bases with no gene match: 7. Germline V gene data show CDR1 as LGHDT and CDR2 as YNNKEL (reference sequence). The CDR3 is 14 amino acids.

The rearrangement links TRBV3-1 to TRBJ2-7, with TRBD1 matching 8 bases. The ends lost 2 bases at V and 3 bases at J; junction bases unmatched: 3. This CDR3 is built from 14 residues. From germline, CDR1 is LGHDT and CDR2 YNNKEL (reference sequence). The CDR3 DNA reads as TGTGCCAGCAGCCAACCCGGACAGGGCTACGAGCAGTACTTC. Its translation: CASSQPGQGYEQYF.

Written as DNA, the CDR3 is TGTGCCAGCGATGTGGCACTGAGCAATCAGCCCCAGCATTTT. It translates to CASDVALSNQPQHF. The rearrangement uses TRBV12-3 or TRBV12-4 and TRBJ1-5; D is unresolved. The CDR3 length is 14 residues. The V and J ends lost 8 bases and 1 base respectively, with 12 bases between them.

V gene TRBV6-2 or TRBV6-3 combines with J gene TRBJ2-1, with unresolved D. The CDR3 sequence is 13 residues long. V lost 0 bases, J lost 7 bases, and 7 bases lay in between. The germline gives CDR1 MNHEY, CDR2 SVGEGT. For the CDR3, the DNA is TGTGCCAGCAGTTACTCGACTCTAAATGAGCAGTTCTTC. Amino acid sequence: CASSYSTLNEQFF.

This chain uses TRBV20-1 with TRBJ2-7; TRBD2 agrees at 7 bases. From germline, CDR1 is DFQATT and CDR2 SNEGSKA (reference sequence). This CDR3 is 14 amino acids long. Trimming at V came to 1 base and at J to 5 bases, leaving 8 bases not matched to a gene. The CDR3 loop is CSARGPQRGNEQYF. The CDR3 DNA is TGCAGTGCTAGAGGCCCCCAGCGGGGAAACGAGCAGTACTTC.

The V and J genes are TRBV21-1 and TRBJ2-7. TRBV21-1 has pseudogene status. This CDR3 has 14 amino acids. The CDR3 DNA reads as TGTGCCAGCAGCAAGCAGGGGAGGTCCTACGAGCAGTACTTC. This gives the protein CASSKQGRSYEQYF.